This is a list of T cell receptor beta chains from one sample in a study of post-analysis software for immune sequencing data. One entry per CDR3 protein results from TCRdb running MiXCR on the PCR reads. The table includes around 260,000 distinct CDR3 sequences, around 34% detected once. The sequencing input was blood. The receptors stem from a girl between 5 and 17 years old with multiple sclerosis. Each CDR3 is given with its conserved first and last residue. The order of the fields is V gene, clone size, D gene, J gene, CDR3 protein, CDR3 DNA. The D gene is left open where the match is weak. Clone size appears in some rows only: once, few, many, or a class for an expanded clone.

TRBV21-1,.,.,TRBJ1-5,CASKGRTGRDRPQHF,TGTGCCAGCAAGGGGAGAACAGGGAGAGACCGGCCCCAGCATTTT
TRBV20-1,many,.,TRBJ1-2,CSAGSAPLQWKSYGYTF,TGCAGTGCCGGCTCCGCCCCCCTACAGTGGAAATCCTATGGCTACACCTTC
TRBV3-1,many,TRBD1,TRBJ1-2,CASSQNRGGAYGYTF,TGTGCCAGCAGCCAAAACAGAGGGGGCGCGTATGGCTACACCTTC
TRBV27,.,TRBD2,TRBJ2-3,CACSGGWLTDTQYF,TGTGCCTGCAGCGGGGGATGGCTCACAGATACGCAGTATTTT
TRBV20-1,many,TRBD2,TRBJ2-4,CSASRLTSGRPYGAKNIQYF,TGCAGTGCTAGCCGGCTGACTAGCGGGAGGCCCTACGGAGCCAAAAACATTCAGTACTTC
TRBV30,many,TRBD2,TRBJ2-3,CAWRLAGSRRGTQYF,TGTGCCTGGCGACTAGCGGGAAGCCGACGGGGTACGCAGTATTTT
TRBV12-3/TRBV12-4,many,TRBD1,TRBJ2-5,CASSDREETQYF,TGTGCCAGCAGCGACAGGGAAGAGACCCAGTACTTC
TRBV7-9,.,.,TRBJ1-2,CASSPWAGNYGYTF,TGTGCCAGCAGCCCATGGGCGGGAAACTATGGCTACACCTTC
TRBV10-3,.,.,TRBJ2-3,CATSPGSADTQYF,TGTGCCACCTCTCCCGGGAGCGCAGATACGCAGTATTTT
TRBV7-4,few,.,TRBJ2-1,CASSLDRSVNEQFF,TGTGCCAGCAGCTTAGATCGGTCGGTCAATGAGCAGTTCTTC
TRBV20-1,.,.,TRBJ2-3,CSARDGGGPSDTQYF,TGCAGTGCTAGAGATGGGGGGGGCCCGTCAGATACGCAGTATTTT
TRBV3-1,.,.,TRBJ1-1,CASSQAGPGGNTEAFF,TGTGCCAGCAGCCAAGCTGGGCCGGGGGGGAACACTGAAGCTTTCTTT
TRBV9,many,TRBD1,TRBJ1-6,CASSANQGGTNSPLHF,TGTGCCAGCAGCGCGAATCAGGGGGGGACTAATTCACCCCTCCACTTT
TRBV7-9,.,TRBD1,TRBJ1-3,CASSPRGQGLSGNTIYF,TGTGCCAGCAGCCCCCGGGGACAGGGTCTTTCTGGAAACACCATATATTTT
TRBV12-3/TRBV12-4,.,.,TRBJ2-7,CASSFAGRYEQYF,TGTGCCAGCAGTTTTGCGGGGAGGTACGAGCAGTACTTC
TRBV29-1,.,TRBD2,TRBJ2-3,CSVEGATSGILDTQYF,TGCAGCGTTGAAGGGGCCACTAGCGGGATTCTAGATACGCAGTATTTT
TRBV28,.,.,TRBJ1-2,CASSLGPLDYGYTF,TGTGCCAGCAGTTTAGGTCCGCTCGACTATGGCTACACCTTC
TRBV6-2/TRBV6-3,.,TRBD1,TRBJ2-7,CASTHLGGIDRYEQYF,TGTGCCAGCACTCATTTAGGGGGCATCGATCGATACGAGCAGTACTTC
TRBV28,.,TRBD2,TRBJ2-7,CASSSGLAASYEQYF,TGTGCCAGCAGTTCGGGACTAGCGGCCTCCTACGAGCAGTACTTC
TRBV24-1,.,.,TRBJ2-1,CATSDPSRVGINEQFF,TGTGCCACCAGTGACCCCTCCAGGGTAGGTATCAATGAGCAGTTCTTC
TRBV7-8,many,TRBD1,TRBJ2-7,CASSPLSGTGAYEQYF,TGTGCCAGCAGCCCACTATCGGGGACAGGAGCCTACGAGCAGTACTTC
TRBV6-1,.,.,TRBJ2-6,CASSISVRAGANVLTF,TGTGCCAGCAGTATCTCCGTCAGGGCTGGGGCCAACGTCCTGACTTTC